The 20 T cell receptor beta chains below were found in one sample sequenced in a study of OX40 agonist ivuxolimab in advanced cancers. TCRdb keeps only in-frame clones here, not all; method: immunoSEQ multiplex PCR. Among around 80,000 clones, 89% were seen once, and the ten largest hold roughly 0.17%. The sequencing used CD4+ or CD8+ T cells sorted from blood, collected in a trial of the OX40 agonist ivuxolimab. The receptors here all came from an adult with an advanced solid tumor such as melanoma, head and neck, liver or kidney cancer.

The chain couples TRBV27 to TRBJ1-4; maybe TRBD1 (5 bases). Trimming pared 5 bases from V and 7 bases from J, leaving 11 bases between. CDR3 length: 13 residues. Germline CDR1 MNHEY, CDR2 SMNVEV (reference sequence). This CDR3 is CASSHGAPEKLFF. DNA for the CDR3: TGTGCCAGCAGTCACGGGGCCCCTGAAAAACTGTTTTTT.

This CDR3 is CASREQRNSYEQYF. DNA for the CDR3: TGTGCCAGCCGTGAGCAGCGGAACTCCTACGAGCAGTACTTC. The chain couples TRBV11-2 to TRBJ2-7, with a tentative D call TRBD2 (5 bases). The CDR3 runs to 14 residues. Germline V gene data show CDR1 as SGHAT and CDR2 as FQNNGV. V dropped 8 bases and J dropped 0 bases, with 14 bases sitting between them.

This clone appeared once. V and J are TRBV4-1 and TRBJ2-3; TRBD2 aligns across 9 bases. Germline trimming cut 0 bases from V and 1 base from J; bases unmatched to any gene: 8. Germline assignment: CDR1 MGHRA and CDR2 YSYEKL. This CDR3 comprises 18 residues. DNA for the CDR3: TGCGCCAGCAGCCAAGATTTCCCTAGCGGGACTCGCACAGATACGCAGTATTTT. It encodes CASSQDFPSGTRTDTQYF.

The chain has TRBV7-3 and TRBJ2-7; TRBD1 is a possible D gene (9 bases). The CDR3 runs to 15 residues. V was cut by 5 bases and J by 5 bases, with 19 bases left in between. Looked up from germline, CDR1 is SGHTA and CDR2 is FQGTGA. CDR3: CASSPGGTGSHEQYF. DNA of the CDR3: TGTGCCAGCAGCCCGGGGGGGACAGGGTCCCACGAGCAGTACTTC.

This clone was counted between two and nine times. The chain joins TRBV6-5 to TRBJ2-7, with 7 nucleotides matching TRBD1. This CDR3 has 15 amino acids. J gave up 5 bases and V 0 bases, and 7 bases lay outside the gene matches. Looked up from germline, CDR1 is MNHEY and CDR2 is SVGAGI. For the CDR3, the DNA is TGTGCCAGCAGTTACTCGACAGGGCGCGTCCACGAGCAGTACTTC. It translates to CASSYSTGRVHEQYF.

The DNA of the CDR3 is TGTGCCAGCAGCTCCCGGACCCCCGGGGGAGCTTTCTTT. Its protein product is CASSSRTPGGAFF. The V and J genes are TRBV11-1 and TRBJ1-1; D is possibly TRBD1 (5 bases). The CDR3 is made up of 13 amino acids. Trimming pared 4 bases from V and 10 bases from J, leaving 16 bases between. The germline V gene has CDR1 SGHAT and CDR2 FQDESV (reference sequence).

This sequence joins TRBV6-5 and TRBJ1-5; 10 nucleotides align to TRBD1. Germline V gives CDR1 MNHEY, CDR2 SVGAGI. The CDR3 is made up of 15 amino acids. Trimming took 6 bases from V and 2 from J; bases not matched to a gene: 4. CDR3 sequence (DNA): TGTGCCAGCAGAAAGGGGACAGGGGGCAATCAGCCCCAGCATTTT. As protein: CASRKGTGGNQPQHF.

This clone was observed once. V usage is TRBV10-3 and J usage is TRBJ1-1; D might be TRBD1 (6 bases). Germline CDR1 is ENHRY and CDR2 is SYGVKD. This CDR3 is built from 15 residues. V dropped 4 bases and J dropped 5 bases, with 17 bases sitting between them. The CDR3 nucleotides are TGTGCCATCAGTGGCGAAAGGGGGGGTGGGACTGAAGCTTTCTTT. Its protein product is CAISGERGGGTEAFF.

The V gene is TRBV19, the J gene TRBJ2-5, with 7 bases aligning to TRBD1. Germline assignment: CDR1 LNHDA and CDR2 SQIVND (reference sequence). V shed 5 bases, J shed 1 base, and the junction held 7 bases outside the gene matches. The CDR3 is made up of 15 amino acids. DNA for the CDR3: TGTGCCAGTAGTGGTAGACAGGGATCCCAAGAGACCCAGTACTTC. Translated: CASSGRQGSQETQYF.

This clone showed up just once. This rearrangement joins TRBV30 to TRBJ2-3; D unresolved. The V end was cut by 0 bases, the J end by 6 bases, with 7 bases between. From germline, CDR1 is GTSNPN and CDR2 SVGIG (reference sequence). The CDR3 has 12 residues. CDR3 bases: TGTGCCTGGAGTGTCGGCCTCGATACGCAGTATTTT. This translates into CAWSVGLDTQYF.

The rearrangement joins TRBV2 to TRBJ1-2; no clear D. This CDR3 region has 14 residues. V lost 5 bases, J lost 0 bases, and 10 bases lay in between. Germline V gene lookup returns CDR1 SNHLY and CDR2 FYNNEI. The CDR3 protein is CASSMDLSNYGYTF. In nucleotides, the CDR3 is TGTGCCAGCAGTATGGATTTATCTAACTATGGCTACACCTTC.

V usage is TRBV10-1 and J usage is TRBJ1-2, with 8 bases matching TRBD1. V was clipped by 9 bases and J by 4 bases; unmatched bases: 13. There are 15 residues in the CDR3. Germline V CDR1 and CDR2: WNHNN, SYGVQD (reference sequence). CDR3 nucleotides: TGCGCCAGGAAAGATGTATCCGGGACAGGCTATGGCTACACCTTC. Residues: CARKDVSGTGYGYTF.

The gene calls are TRBV5-1 and TRBJ1-1; 8 bases are a match to TRBD1. The CDR3 loop spans 17 amino acids. Germline CDR1 is SGHRS and CDR2 is YFSETQ. The ends lost 3 bases at V and 0 bases at J; junction bases unmatched: 10. Here the CDR3 reads CASSSDGRTGMNTEAFF. The CDR3 coding sequence is TGCGCCAGCAGCTCTGATGGGCGGACAGGGATGAACACTGAAGCTTTCTTT.

This clone has a single count. V and J are TRBV6-6 and TRBJ1-1; perhaps TRBD1 as D (6 bases). Trimming left V 5 bases short and J 9 bases short, with 13 bases between. The CDR3 is 12 residues long. Per germline, CDR1 MNHNY and CDR2 SVGAGI (reference sequence). The CDR3 loop reads CASSHRDRQAFF. In DNA form, the CDR3 reads TGTGCCAGCAGTCACAGGGACCGGCAAGCTTTCTTT.

V usage is TRBV6-6 and J usage is TRBJ1-5; D not resolved. V was shortened by 5 bases and J by 4 bases, with 9 bases between the two germline ends. Germline CDR1 MNHNY, CDR2 SVGAGI (reference sequence). This CDR3 has 13 residues. CDR3 DNA sequence: TGTGCCAGCAGTACCAATCGGAATCAGCCCCAGCATTTT. Translation: CASSTNRNQPQHF.

The chain joins TRBV5-1 to TRBJ2-3; D possibly corresponds to TRBD2 (7 bases). The germline CDR1 and CDR2 sequences are SGHRS and YFSETQ. The V end was cut by 4 bases, the J end by 1 base, with 13 bases between. CDR3 length: 15 amino acids. The CDR3 nucleotides are TGCGCCAGCAGCCTGGGAGGGGGACGCACAGATACGCAGTATTTT. It is translated as CASSLGGGRTDTQYF. The full variable domain, its missing parts supplied by reference TRBV5-1 and TRBJ2-3, is KAGVTQTPRYLIKTRGQQVTLSCSPISGHRSVSWYQQTPGQGLQFLFEYFSETQRNKGNFPGRFSGRQFSNSRSEMNVSTLELGDSALYLCASSLGGGRTDTQYFGPGTRLTVL.

V is TRBV4-2 and J is TRBJ1-5; D perhaps matches TRBD1 (6 bases). From germline, CDR1 is LGHNA and CDR2 YNFKEQ. V lost 3 bases and J 2 bases, leaving 14 bases between the germline ends. There are 16 residues in the CDR3. CDR3 nucleotides: TGTGCCAGCAGCCACACGTTCAGGGGTGGCAATCAGCCCCAGCATTTT. This encodes CASSHTFRGGNQPQHF.

This clone was seen more than once but under ten times. The V call is TRBV5-1, the J call TRBJ2-7; tentatively, D is TRBD2 (6 bases). V lost 7 bases and J lost 2, with 13 bases in between. The CDR3 contains 13 residues. The germline V gene has CDR1 SGHRS and CDR2 YFSETQ. Here the CDR3 reads CASQGGFTYEQYF. CDR3 DNA sequence: TGCGCCAGCCAGGGAGGTTTTACCTACGAGCAGTACTTC.

The J gene is TRBJ2-2, the V gene TRBV9; 7 bases are a match to TRBD1. The CDR3 has 16 residues. Unmatched junction bases numbered 3, after V lost 0 bases and J lost 1 base. Germline CDR1 is SGDLS and CDR2 is YYNGEE. The CDR3 loop reads CASSVDHRGNTGELFF. The CDR3 DNA reads as TGTGCCAGCAGCGTAGATCACAGGGGGAACACCGGGGAGCTGTTTTTT.

This chain connects TRBV7-9 to TRBJ1-6; D is unclear. Germline values: CDR1 SEHNR, CDR2 FQNEAQ (reference sequence). This CDR3 comprises 14 residues. With 7 bases removed from V and 3 bases from J, the gap between germline ends came to 10 bases. CDR3 coding DNA: TGTGCCAGCAAAACAGCCGACTATAATTCACCCCTCCACTTT. Translated, it gives CASKTADYNSPLHF.